These T cell receptor beta chains were read from a single sample in a study of vaccination and CD4 T cells after COVID-19. TCRdb analysed the PCR reads with MiXCR anew, one entry per CDR3 protein. The repertoire holds around 13,000 distinct CDR3 sequences, 55% seen once, with 8.4% in the top ten. Their cognate antigens are unknown. The sequenced sample was CD4+ T cells from blood, cultured in vitro, obtained before SARS-CoV-2 vaccination. These receptors all come from a human donor who had recovered from COVID-19. Both conserved end residues are trimmed from each CDR3. Fields, in order: J gene, V gene, CDR3 protein.

>TRBJ2-7|TRBV28
ASSLQIYEQY
>TRBJ1-2|TRBV6-5
ASSYPQGDGYT
>TRBJ1-4|TRBV15
ATSTRQTLKKLF
>TRBJ2-7|TRBV7-9
ASSSRGGDYEQY
>TRBJ1-1|TRBV20-1
SARLRRGLTNTEAF
>TRBJ2-7|TRBV27
ASSLSGRTYEQY
>TRBJ1-1|TRBV11-2
ASSLDVRGKAF
>TRBJ2-5|TRBV6-2/TRBV6-3
ASSRQETQY
>TRBJ1-6|TRBV28
ASSPRTGMDSPLH
>TRBJ1-1|TRBV27
ASSPLDRAEAF
>TRBJ1-2|TRBV7-9
ASSPRGRVNYGYT
>TRBJ2-3|TRBV5-3
ASSPPLAGSLGTQY
>TRBJ2-7|TRBV11-3
ASGETSLSYEQY
>TRBJ1-1|TRBV7-2
ASSLAGNTEAF
>TRBJ2-1|TRBV24-1
ATSDQSGDSYNEQF
>TRBJ1-5|TRBV18
ASSPVRGPSNQPQH
>TRBJ1-1|TRBV18
ASSPSGGFTEAF
>TRBJ1-6|TRBV25-1
ASSEGTGGILSPLH
>TRBJ2-7|TRBV7-9
ASSLVGPGSYEQY
>TRBJ1-2|TRBV7-8
ASSLAGGLDGYT
>TRBJ2-3|TRBV20-1
SASSDTQY
>TRBJ2-3|TRBV6-1
ASSRTGSTDTQY
>TRBJ1-5|TRBV6-2/TRBV6-3
ASSYNRGFSQPQH
>TRBJ1-1|TRBV5-1
ASSLGTGTMNTEAF
>TRBJ1-1|TRBV6-1
ASKSLQGAEAF
>TRBJ2-3|TRBV7-9
ASSFFGAGSSTDTQY
>TRBJ1-2|TRBV6-1
ASSLPQTGGGYT
>TRBJ2-3|TRBV7-9
ASSSGAGIADTQY
>TRBJ2-1|TRBV28
ASSSLGVNEQF
>TRBJ2-4|TRBV7-2
ASSPPGVAKNIQY
>TRBJ2-7|TRBV6-5
ASSYSAGPYEQY
>TRBJ2-3|TRBV7-9
ASSLGGSADTQY
>TRBJ1-6|TRBV2
ASSKQGSSYNSPLH
>TRBJ2-7|TRBV7-3
ASSLTPMSEQY
>TRBJ2-1|TRBV19
ASSMRGGPANEQF
>TRBJ2-5|TRBV6-2/TRBV6-3
ASSQTGMETQY
>TRBJ2-3|TRBV27
ASSLSTSADTQY
>TRBJ1-6|TRBV7-6
ASSPYGTRRTGGGSPLH
>TRBJ1-5|TRBV20-1
SARGDTNQPQH
>TRBJ1-6|TRBV9
ASSVGGDSPLH
>TRBJ1-2|TRBV4-1
ASSQVLPTGPNYGYT